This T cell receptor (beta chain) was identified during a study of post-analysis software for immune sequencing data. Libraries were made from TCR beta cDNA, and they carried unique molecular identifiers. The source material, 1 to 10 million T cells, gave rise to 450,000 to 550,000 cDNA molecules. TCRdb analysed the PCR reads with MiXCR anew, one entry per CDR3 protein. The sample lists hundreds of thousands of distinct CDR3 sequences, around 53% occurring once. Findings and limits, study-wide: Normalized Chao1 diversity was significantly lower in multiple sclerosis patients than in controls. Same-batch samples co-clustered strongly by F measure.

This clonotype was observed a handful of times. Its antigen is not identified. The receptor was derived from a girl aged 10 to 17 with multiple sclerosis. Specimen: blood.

The CDR3 loop reads CAISEANRGADRTNEQFF. The CDR3 bases are TGTGCCATCAGCGAGGCGAACAGGGGGGCGGATAGAACGAATGAGCAGTTCTTC. The chain couples TRBV10-3 to TRBJ2-1, with 8 bases fitting TRBD1. Looked up from germline, CDR1 is ENHRY and CDR2 is SYGVKD. CDR3 length: 18 residues. Losses at the gene ends were 6 bases for V and 7 bases for J; bases not matched to a gene: 20.